The 23 T cell receptor beta chains reported below all come from one sample, sequenced in a study of human T cells and chemical hapten exposure. Time point defined: pre-sensitization, week 0. Treatment of the sample: therapeutic diphenylcyclopropenone sensitization with weekly scalp DPC. TCRdb ran MiXCR on the RACE reads and lists one entry per CDR3 protein. The table lists about 250,000 distinct CDR3 sequences, around 7.3% of them singletons. Here the sequenced sample was whole blood, taken in connection with sensitization to the hapten diphenylcyclopropenone (DPC). The source of these receptors is a young man with alopecia areata. Some clones in this sample may be carry-over from other donors' samples.

The chain joins TRBV7-9 to TRBJ1-2; D may be TRBD1 (5 bases). Germline-derived CDR1 and CDR2 are SEHNR and FQNEAQ (reference sequence). This CDR3 region has 13 residues. The V end lost 5 bases, the J end lost 4 bases, and 11 bases lay between the germline ends. The CDR3 bases are TGTGCCAGCAGCAGGGACGGGGGCTATGGCTACACCTTC. This translates into CASSRDGGYGYTF.

This clonotype was seen more than once but under ten times. The V gene is TRBV6-5, the J gene TRBJ2-7, with 9 bases lining up with TRBD1. CDR1 is MNHEY, CDR2 SVGAGI, per germline. V was pared by 0 bases and J by 7 bases, with 7 bases of the junction left unmatched. The CDR3 runs 15 residues. CDR3 sequence (DNA): TGTGCCAGCAGTTACTCCGGGACAGGGTCTCTGGAGCAGTACTTC. This codes for CASSYSGTGSLEQYF.

A few counts support this clonotype. The V and J genes are TRBV11-2 and TRBJ2-1; D may be TRBD2 (5 bases). The CDR3 covers 13 residues. V gave up 0 bases and J gave up 8 bases, with 8 bases separating them. CDR1 SGHAT and CDR2 FQNNGV come from the germline V gene. The CDR3 sequence: CASSLDLEDEQFF. Written as DNA, the CDR3 is TGTGCCAGCAGCTTAGATCTGGAGGATGAGCAGTTCTTC.

This clonotype came up many times. V usage is TRBV7-2 and J usage is TRBJ2-2, with 12 bases fitting TRBD1. CDR1 and CDR2 from the germline V gene are SGHTA and FQGNSA. The J segment lost 7 bases and the V segment lost 5 bases, leaving 8 bases of the junction unmatched. There are 16 residues in the CDR3. The CDR3 loop is CASSLTGTGGFGELFF. The CDR3 nucleotides read TGTGCCAGCAGCCTAACCGGGACAGGGGGCTTCGGGGAGCTGTTTTTT. Supplemented by reference TRBV7-2 and TRBJ2-2, the full variable domain reads GAGVSQSPSNKVTEKGKDVELRCDPISGHTALYWYRQSLGQGLEFLIYFQGNSAPDKSGLPSDRFSAERTGGSVSTLTIQRTQQEDSAVYLCASSLTGTGGFGELFFGEGSRLTVL.

This chain uses TRBV28 with TRBJ2-1; 10 positions match TRBD2. CDR3 length equals 15 residues. Germline V gives CDR1 MDHEN, CDR2 SYDVKM. The V gene end was trimmed by 3 bases and the J gene end by 6 bases; junction bases not matched to a gene: 5. In DNA, the CDR3 is TGTGCCAGCAGTTTGTGGACTAGCGGCGTCAATGAGCAGTTCTTC. It is translated as CASSLWTSGVNEQFF.

This chain joins TRBV28 and TRBJ2-1; 9 positions match TRBD2. The junction had 5 bases not matched to a gene; V was cut back by 8 bases and J by 0 bases. This CDR3 is built from 15 residues. The germline gives CDR1 MDHEN, CDR2 SYDVKM. The CDR3 DNA follows: TGTGCCAGCCTAGCGGGGAGCAGCTCCTACAATGAGCAGTTCTTC. It translates to CASLAGSSSYNEQFF.

This clonotype was counted only a few times. The rearrangement links TRBV12-3 or TRBV12-4 to TRBJ2-3; 8 bases fit TRBD1. The CDR3 loop spans 17 amino acids. V was clipped by 5 bases and J by 2 bases; unmatched bases: 12. The CDR3 sequence is CASSPDRARTYTDTQYF. The DNA of the CDR3 is TGTGCCAGCAGTCCGGACAGGGCGCGGACCTACACAGATACGCAGTATTTT.

This clonotype came up a few times. The chain recombines TRBV14 with TRBJ2-7; D may be TRBD2 (6 bases). V was clipped by 1 base and J by 0 bases, with 10 bases between them. This CDR3 contains 15 residues. CDR1 and CDR2 (germline): SGHDN, FVKESK. In DNA form, the CDR3 reads TGTGCCAGCAGCCAAGGGGAGGCCGGCTCCTACGAGCAGTACGTC. It specifies CASSQGEAGSYEQYV.

This clonotype was seen ten or more times. The V call is TRBV15, the J call TRBJ1-1; possibly TRBD1 for D (5 bases). The CDR3 spans 14 residues. V dropped 1 base and J dropped 5 bases, with 11 bases sitting between them. Germline-derived CDR1 and CDR2 are LNHNV and YYDKDF (reference sequence). The DNA for the CDR3 is TGTGCCACCAGCAGAGGCAGGGAGGGAACTGAAGCTTTCTTT. This gives the protein CATSRGREGTEAFF.

This clonotype occurred many times. The gene calls are TRBV12-3 or TRBV12-4 and TRBJ1-6, with D possibly being TRBD1 (6 bases). CDR3 size: 15 residues. V lost 3 bases and J lost 2, with 8 bases in between. The CDR3, as DNA: TGTGCCAGCAGTTTGAGGGGGACCTATAATTCACCCCTCCACTTT. Translated, it gives CASSLRGTYNSPLHF.

The rearrangement uses TRBV6-2 or TRBV6-3 and TRBJ1-1, with a possible D match to TRBD1 (5 bases). The CDR3 length is 14 residues. Germline loops: CDR1 MNHEY, CDR2 SVGEGT. Trimming took 2 bases from V and 1 from J, leaving 8 bases between them. The CDR3 DNA reads TGTGCCAGCAGTTACCGGACAAAGAACACTGAAGCTTTCTTT. Its translation: CASSYRTKNTEAFF.

CDR3 residues: CASSVGGGAEQFF. The CDR3 coding sequence is TGTGCCAGCAGTGTAGGGGGGGGAGCTGAGCAGTTCTTC. The J gene is TRBJ2-1, the V gene TRBV6-2 or TRBV6-3; D perhaps matches TRBD2 (7 bases). Trimming left V 5 bases short and J 9 bases short, with 14 bases between. This CDR3 region has 13 residues. CDR1 MNHEY and CDR2 SVGEGT come from the germline V gene.

The chain uses TRBV5-1 and TRBJ2-5; D is possibly TRBD1 (5 bases). V lost 0 bases and J lost 3, with 9 bases in between. Germline CDR1 reads SGHRS; CDR2 reads YFSETQ. This CDR3 comprises 14 residues. The CDR3, as DNA: TGCGCCAGCAGCTTGGTGGCGACAGAAGAGACCCAGTACTTC. Translating gives CASSLVATEETQYF.

Many counts were recorded for this clonotype. The chain has TRBV18 and TRBJ1-1; 8 bases are shared with TRBD1. Trimming removed 3 bases from V and 6 bases from J; junction bases left unmatched: 9. This CDR3 is 15 amino acids long. Looked up from germline, CDR1 is KGHSH and CDR2 is LQKENI. CDR3 nucleotides: TGTGCCAGCTCACCCAAACAGGGGGTCTCGGCTGAAGCTTTCTTT. Amino acid sequence: CASSPKQGVSAEAFF.

This chain uses TRBV6-5 with TRBJ1-1, with 8 positions matching TRBD1. The V gene's germline CDR1 is MNHEY and CDR2 SVGAGI. The CDR3 length is 14 residues. V lost 5 bases, J lost 4 bases, and 6 bases stayed unmatched. DNA for the CDR3: TGTGCCAGCAGTGAAGACAGGGGCGCCACTGAAGCTTTCTTT. Its protein product is CASSEDRGATEAFF.

The chain uses TRBV12-3 or TRBV12-4 and TRBJ2-3, with 9 bases identical to TRBD2. CDR3 length: 14 amino acids. Trimming took 6 bases from V and 2 from J; bases not matched to a gene: 3. The CDR3 reads CASREGLATDTQYF. In nucleotides, the CDR3 is TGTGCCAGCAGGGAGGGACTAGCCACAGATACGCAGTATTTT.

In this sample, this clonotype turned up a few times. The rearrangement uses TRBV21-1 and TRBJ1-6; the table's TRBD1 call for D was not verified on the DNA. TRBV21-1 is termed a pseudogene. This CDR3 region has 13 residues. The DNA for the CDR3 is TGTGCCAGCAGAGGACACCATAATTCACCCCTCCACTTT. Protein sequence: CASRGHHNSPLHF.

There are many counts of this clonotype. This chain uses TRBV6-5 with TRBJ1-5; D is ambiguous. Germline V gives CDR1 MNHEY, CDR2 SVGAGI. The CDR3 runs to 13 residues. The V gene lost 4 bases and the J gene lost 3 bases, with 7 bases spanning the gap. The CDR3 DNA reads TGTGCCAGCAGTTTCGGGTACAATCAGCCCCAGCATTTT. This translates into CASSFGYNQPQHF.

This clonotype was detected many times. The chain links TRBV20-1 to TRBJ2-5, with D tentatively TRBD1 (5 bases). V lost 5 bases to trimming and J lost 10 bases, with 20 bases between them. The CDR3 is made up of 13 amino acids. Looked up from germline, CDR1 is DFQATT and CDR2 is SNEGSKA (reference sequence). Here the CDR3 reads CSAGRGPEFNQYF. CDR3 in DNA: TGCAGTGCTGGAAGGGGCCCGGAGTTTAACCAGTACTTC.

This clonotype showed up just a few times. The genes are TRBV7-9 and TRBJ1-2; 12 nucleotides line up with TRBD1. Germline CDR1 is SEHNR and CDR2 is FQNEAQ (reference sequence). The trim removed 4 bases at V and 6 bases at J, leaving 6 bases unmatched. The CDR3 is 15 amino acids. The CDR3 nucleotides are TGTGCCAGCAGCTCCATCGGGACAGGGGGCCATGGCTACACCTTC. Residues: CASSSIGTGGHGYTF.

This clonotype has a handful of counts. The rearrangement links TRBV5-1 to TRBJ2-7; no clear D gene. V lost 0 bases, J lost 2 bases, and 9 bases lay in between. The germline gives CDR1 SGHRS, CDR2 YFSETQ. The CDR3 length is 14 residues. This CDR3 is CASSLGRPPYEQYV. CDR3 nucleotides: TGCGCCAGCAGCTTGGGACGTCCTCCCTACGAGCAGTACGTC.

The V call is TRBV4-1, the J call TRBJ2-7; the D gene is possibly TRBD1 (5 bases). From germline, CDR1 is MGHRA and CDR2 YSYEKL. V lost 0 bases and J 2 bases, leaving 8 bases between the germline ends. The CDR3 has 14 amino acids. CDR3 nucleotide sequence: TGCGCCAGCAGCCAAGAAGGGGTTGCCTACGAGCAGTACTTC. Protein: CASSQEGVAYEQYF.

This clonotype has only a few counts. The chain has TRBV6-5 and TRBJ2-7; possibly TRBD1 for D (6 bases). Germline lookup yields CDR1 MNHEY and CDR2 SVGAGI. V was shortened by 5 bases and J by 5 bases, with 19 bases between the two germline ends. The CDR3 loop spans 15 amino acids. CDR3: CASSQGGPGSDEQYV. The DNA for the CDR3 is TGTGCCAGCAGTCAAGGGGGACCTGGGAGCGACGAGCAGTACGTC.